Below, 18 T cell receptor beta chains from the same sample are listed, as sequenced in a study of control samples from healthy donors and cancer patients. TCRdb keeps only in-frame clones here, not all; method: immunoSEQ multiplex PCR. This table has about 30,000 clones, approximately 79% appearing once. The sequenced sample consisted of PBMCs. The receptors here all came from a man aged 55 to 69 with head and neck cancer.

The chain links TRBV14 to TRBJ2-3; 9 bases match TRBD2. The CDR3 has 16 residues. The V segment lost 3 bases and the J segment 6 bases; nucleotides outside the gene matches: 10. Germline loops: CDR1 SGHDN, CDR2 FVKESK. CDR3 protein: CASSHNIAGEADTQYF. The CDR3 coding sequence is TGTGCCAGCAGCCATAATATAGCGGGAGAGGCCGATACGCAGTATTTT.

V and J are TRBV28 and TRBJ2-7; 7 bases are shared with TRBD1. The CDR3 runs 16 residues. CDR1 and CDR2 from the germline V gene are MDHEN and SYDVKM. The junction had 14 bases not matched to a gene; V was cut back by 6 bases and J by 3 bases. DNA for the CDR3: TGTGCCAGCAGCTCCGCCGTAGGGACAGTGATCTACGAGCAGTACTTC. It is translated as CASSSAVGTVIYEQYF.

The chain carries TRBV9 and TRBJ2-7; perhaps TRBD2 as D (6 bases). Germline V gene lookup returns CDR1 SGDLS and CDR2 YYNGEE. CDR3 length: 16 residues. Trimming removed 0 bases from V and 4 bases from J, with 17 bases in between. The CDR3 DNA reads as TGTGCCAGCAGCGTAGCTGGGGCGGGGAGACTTTACGAGCAGTACTTC. Its protein product is CASSVAGAGRLYEQYF.

In its sample, this clone was seen a few times. The V call is TRBV21-1, the J call TRBJ1-2; no check of the table's D call, TRBD1, against the DNA was made. TRBV21-1 is a recognized pseudogene. The CDR3 is 15 residues long. CDR3 in DNA: TGTGCCAGCAGCAAAGGCGCCAGGATAAACTATGGCTACACCTTC. Translating gives CASSKGARINYGYTF.

The rearrangement links TRBV27 to TRBJ1-6, with D uncertain. Looked up from germline, CDR1 is MNHEY and CDR2 is SMNVEV (reference sequence). The CDR3 extends over 13 amino acids. Deletions cut 5 bases from V and 5 bases from J, with 7 bases between. Here the CDR3 DNA reads TGTGCCAGCAGTCCCCAAAATAATTCACCCCTCCACTTT. Its translation: CASSPQNNSPLHF.

The chain uses TRBV7-6 and TRBJ1-3; D is possibly TRBD1 (6 bases). The CDR3 loop spans 15 amino acids. With 6 bases removed from V and 0 bases from J, the gap between germline ends came to 12 bases. Germline CDR1 and CDR2: SGHVS and FNYEAQ. The CDR3 DNA sequence: TGTGCCAGCAGGCCGGACAGCTACTCTGGAAACACCATATATTTT. It yields the protein CASRPDSYSGNTIYF.

The chain carries TRBV18 and TRBJ2-3; D unclear. Looked up from germline, CDR1 is KGHSH and CDR2 is LQKENI. This CDR3 region has 14 residues. Between the trimmed V and J ends, which lost 1 base and 0 bases, there was a span of 5 bases. The CDR3 protein is CASSPQRSTDTQYF. CDR3 coding DNA: TGTGCCAGCTCACCACAACGAAGCACAGATACGCAGTATTTT.

CDR3 coding DNA: TGTGCCAGCAGTTTGGGCACTGAAGCTTTCTTT. Translating gives CASSLGTEAFF. This chain links TRBV6-2 or TRBV6-3 with TRBJ1-1; no clear D gene. The germline CDR1 and CDR2 sequences are MNHEY and SVGEGT. The V and J ends lost 4 bases and 4 bases respectively, with 4 bases between them. This CDR3 is 11 amino acids long.

V usage is TRBV13 and J usage is TRBJ1-1, with 7 bases lining up with TRBD1. V gave up 5 bases and J gave up 3 bases; unmatched junction bases: 6. Germline V CDR1 and CDR2: PRHDT, FYEKMQ (reference sequence). This CDR3 has 14 amino acids. The chain's CDR3 is CASSPWDSHTEAFF. For the CDR3, the DNA is TGTGCCAGCAGCCCTTGGGACAGCCACACTGAAGCTTTCTTT.

The rearrangement uses TRBV10-3 and TRBJ2-2, with TRBD1 identical over 7 bases. Per the germline V gene, CDR1 is ENHRY and CDR2 is SYGVKD. J gave up 4 bases and V 3 bases, and 8 bases lay outside the gene matches. The CDR3 has 16 residues. The CDR3 reads CAISDPTGTGTGELFF. In DNA, the CDR3 is TGTGCCATCAGTGACCCGACAGGGACCGGCACCGGGGAGCTGTTTTTT.

The V gene is TRBV6-2 or TRBV6-3, the J gene TRBJ2-3; D is possibly TRBD2 (6 bases). Germline loops: CDR1 MNHEY, CDR2 SVGEGT. The CDR3 runs to 14 residues. V dropped 1 base and J dropped 5 bases, with 10 bases sitting between them. Written as DNA, the CDR3 is TGTGCCAGCAGTTACTGGCGGGAAGGAGATACGCAGTATTTT. It yields the protein CASSYWREGDTQYF.

The chain has TRBV19 and TRBJ1-2; possible D gene TRBD1, 5 bases. V gave up 3 bases and J gave up 4 bases, with 18 bases separating them. Germline lookup yields CDR1 LNHDA and CDR2 SQIVND (reference sequence). CDR3 size: 16 residues. Written as DNA, the CDR3 is TGTGCCAGTAGTATTAACCAGAGGCAGGGAGCCTATGGCTACACCTTC. It codes for CASSINQRQGAYGYTF.

With respect to this clone: Other DNA variants within this sample encode the same CDR3. The chain carries TRBV5-1 and TRBJ1-5; D remains unclear. The germline V gene encodes CDR1 SGHRS and CDR2 YFSETQ. V dropped 0 bases and J dropped 1 base, with 2 bases sitting between them. CDR3 length: 13 amino acids. The CDR3, as DNA: TGCGCCAGCAGCTTGGACAGCAATCAGCCCCAGCATTTT. It is translated as CASSLDSNQPQHF. The entire variable domain, with the rest obtained from reference TRBV5-1 and TRBJ1-5, is as follows: KAGVTQTPRYLIKTRGQQVTLSCSPISGHRSVSWYQQTPGQGLQFLFEYFSETQRNKGNFPGRFSGRQFSNSRSEMNVSTLELGDSALYLCASSLDSNQPQHFGDGTRLSIL.

The chain uses TRBV28 and TRBJ1-2; 12 nucleotides match TRBD1. The CDR3 is 15 amino acids. J lost 8 bases, V lost 2 bases, and 6 bases had no gene match. CDR1 and CDR2 (germline): MDHEN, SYDVKM. In nucleotides, the CDR3 is TGTGCCAGCAGTTTAGGGACAGGGGGCTTGGGCGGCTACACCTTC. This encodes CASSLGTGGLGGYTF.

The chain uses TRBV6-2 or TRBV6-3 and TRBJ1-1; 7 nucleotides match TRBD1. Germline assignment: CDR1 MNHEY and CDR2 SVGEGT. The trim removed 6 bases at V and 0 bases at J, leaving 10 bases unmatched. This CDR3 region has 16 residues. The CDR3 DNA reads as TGTGCCAGCAGCCCTGACAGGGTTCACATGAACACTGAAGCTTTCTTT. This encodes CASSPDRVHMNTEAFF.

V usage is TRBV30 and J usage is TRBJ1-1, with D possibly TRBD1 on 6 matching bases. Trimming left V 6 bases short and J 0 bases short, with 20 bases between. This CDR3 has 16 amino acids. Germline lookup yields CDR1 GTSNPN and CDR2 SVGIG (reference sequence). CDR3 amino acids: CACEKSGHLMNTEAFF. The CDR3 DNA reads as TGTGCCTGCGAAAAGTCGGGACACCTTATGAACACTGAAGCTTTCTTT.

The V and J genes are TRBV10-3 and TRBJ1-5; the D is unclear. CDR1 and CDR2 (germline): ENHRY, SYGVKD. With 2 bases removed from V and 7 bases from J, the gap between germline ends came to 12 bases. The CDR3 has 14 residues. The CDR3 sequence is CAISEGWRPQPQHF. CDR3 bases: TGTGCCATCAGTGAGGGGTGGAGGCCGCAGCCCCAGCATTTT.

The chain has TRBV29-1 and TRBJ1-3; 10 nucleotides match TRBD1. The CDR3 contains 14 residues. Germline V gene lookup returns CDR1 SQVTM and CDR2 ANQGSEA. J gave up 0 bases and V 6 bases, and 2 bases lay outside the gene matches. CDR3 in DNA: TGCAGCGTGCGGACAGGGGGCTCTGGAAACACCATATATTTT. Amino acids: CSVRTGGSGNTIYF.